This is a list of T cell receptor beta chains from one sample in a study of blood T cell repertoires in COVID-19. Data came from immunoSEQ multiplex PCR; TCRdb stores just in-frame clones and leaves some out. The top ten hold about 2% of the sample, which has some 400,000 clones, about 89% seen once. Sequencing was done on a sample of peripheral blood. These receptors were obtained from a woman aged 55-69 years with COVID-19, enrolled during active disease. CDR3s include the opening cysteine and the closing phenylalanine or tryptophan. The order of the fields is CDR3 protein, CDR3 DNA, V gene, clone size, D gene, J gene. A D gene is named only where the DNA matches it firmly. Clone size is not always given. Where it is, it says once, few, many or a class for expanded clones.

CASSTSGPGNEQFF TGTGCCAGCAGCACCAGTGGCCCGGGCAATGAGCAGTTCTTC TRBV7-3 NA NA TRBJ2-1
CASSLQGAWEKLFF TGTGCCAGCAGCCTCCAGGGGGCGTGGGAAAAACTGTTTTTT TRBV7-2 NA TRBD1 TRBJ1-4
CASSVRETEAFF TGTGCCAGCAGCGTCAGGGAAACTGAAGCTTTCTTT TRBV7-9 NA NA TRBJ1-1
CASSTTGTPSPHWYF TGTGCCAGCAGTACAACCGGGACACCCTCTCCTCATTGGTACTTC TRBV28 NA NA TRBJ2-7
CASSFPPPTGLGYGYTF TGTGCCAGCAGCTTCCCTCCTCCGACAGGTTTAGGATATGGCTACACCTTC TRBV7-9 once NA TRBJ1-2
CASSLYGNSNSPLHF TGCGCCAGCAGCTTGTACGGGAACTCCAATTCACCCCTCCACTTT TRBV5-1 NA NA TRBJ1-6
CASSLARGDQETQYF TGTGCCAGCAGCTTAGCGCGGGGTGACCAAGAGACCCAGTACTTC TRBV7-9 NA NA TRBJ2-5
CASSVQGEYNEQFF TGTGCCAGCAGCGTACAGGGGGAGTACAATGAGCAGTTCTTC TRBV9 NA TRBD1 TRBJ2-1
CASSPDRGNTIYF TGTGCCAGCAGTCCGGACAGGGGAAACACCATATATTTT TRBV28 once TRBD1 TRBJ1-3
CASSEQANYGYTF TGTGCCAGCAGTGAACAGGCGAACTATGGCTACACCTTC TRBV2 once NA TRBJ1-2
CASTKSTSNQPQHF TGTGCCAGTACAAAAAGCACTAGCAATCAGCCCCAGCATTTT TRBV19 NA NA TRBJ1-5
CASKEGPNYGYTF TGTGCCAGTAAGGAGGGACCTAACTATGGCTACACCTTC TRBV19 NA NA TRBJ1-2
CASRSGRGASFQETQYF TGTGCCAGCCGTTCCGGGAGGGGCGCGAGTTTCCAAGAGACCCAGTACTTC TRBV5-8 NA TRBD2 TRBJ2-5
CASSRGASATGELFF TGTGCCAGCAGCCGCGGCGCTAGCGCTACCGGGGAGCTGTTTTTT TRBV6-5 NA NA TRBJ2-2
CASSPRGQGGSPLHF TGTGCCAGCTCACCACGGGGACAGGGAGGTTCACCCCTCCACTTT TRBV18 NA TRBD1 TRBJ1-6
CASSLHGGTSYNSPLHF TGTGCCAGCAGCCTACACGGGGGAACATCCTATAATTCACCCCTCCACTTT TRBV5-6 NA NA TRBJ1-6
CASSLAAAGEQETQYF TGTGCCAGCAGCTTGGCCGCTGCAGGGGAGCAAGAGACCCAGTACTTC TRBV5-4 NA NA TRBJ2-5
CASSEGGGINGYTF TGTGCCAGCAGTGAAGGTGGAGGCATCAATGGCTACACCTTC TRBV6-1 NA NA TRBJ1-2
CASSASGGLDEQFF TGTGCCAGCAGTGCTAGCGGGGGCCTGGATGAGCAGTTCTTC TRBV2 NA TRBD2 TRBJ2-1
CASSVGAGATSYEQYF TGTGCCAGCAGCGTAGGAGCGGGGGCTACCAGCTACGAGCAGTACTTC TRBV9 NA TRBD2 TRBJ2-7
CASSLLLAGTEAFF TGTGCCAGCAGCTTACTCCTGGCGGGCACTGAAGCTTTCTTT TRBV5-8 NA NA TRBJ1-1
CASSALGAGDQETQYF TGTGCCAGCAGCGCTCTCGGAGCGGGGGACCAAGAGACCCAGTACTTC TRBV7-8 NA TRBD2 TRBJ2-5
CASSDSNERGYTF TGTGCCAGCAGTGACTCGAACGAGAGGGGCTACACCTTC TRBV6-4 NA NA TRBJ1-2
CASSAGVGGYGYTF TGTGCCAGCAGCGCAGGGGTCGGGGGGTATGGCTACACCTTC TRBV6-6 NA NA TRBJ1-2
CASSFGTRTGSGSPLHF TGTGCCAGCAGTTTCGGAACCCGGACAGGTTCAGGATCACCCCTCCACTTT TRBV27 NA TRBD1 TRBJ1-6
CASSQGPGGTEAFF TGTGCCAGCAGCCAAGGGCCCGGGGGCACTGAAGCTTTCTTT TRBV3-1/TRBV3-2 NA NA TRBJ1-1
CASSVGTATSGNTIYF TGTGCCAGCAGCGTAGGGACTGCAACCTCTGGAAACACCATATATTTT TRBV9 NA NA TRBJ1-3
CASSPSAEAFF TGTGCCAGCTCCCCGAGTGCTGAAGCTTTCTTT TRBV18 once NA TRBJ1-1
CASSVGTSRQGEQYF TGTGCCAGTAGTGTGGGGACTAGCCGACAGGGCGAGCAGTACTTC TRBV19 NA TRBD2 TRBJ2-7
CASSLEGRYTDTQYF TGTGCCAGCAGCCTAGAGGGGCGATACACAGATACGCAGTATTTT TRBV7-2 NA NA TRBJ2-3
CASSLQGYIQYF TGTGCCAGCAGTCTACAGGGGTACATTCAGTACTTC TRBV12-3/TRBV12-4 NA TRBD1 TRBJ2-4
CATSPWRQGVDEKLFF TGTGCCACCAGTCCCTGGAGGCAGGGGGTGGATGAAAAACTGTTTTTT TRBV24-1 NA TRBD1 TRBJ1-4
CASRQAGSSYNEQFF TGTGCCAGCAGACAAGCGGGGAGCTCCTACAATGAGCAGTTCTTC TRBV6-5 NA TRBD2 TRBJ2-1
CASSSGGGGKNIQYF TGTGCCAGCAGCTCGGGAGGGGGCGGCAAAAACATTCAGTACTTC TRBV9 NA NA TRBJ2-4
CASSSEEPVSSYNSPLHF TGTGCCAGCAGCTCCGAAGAACCCGTGAGCTCCTATAATTCACCCCTCCACTTT TRBV5-6 once NA TRBJ1-6
CASSYRTGAGELFF TGTGCCAGCAGTTACCGAACAGGGGCCGGGGAGCTGTTTTTT TRBV6-5 NA TRBD1 TRBJ2-2
CASSAGQGLGNSPLHF TGTGCCAGCAGTGCCGGACAGGGGCTCGGTAATTCACCCCTCCACTTT TRBV6-1 NA TRBD1 TRBJ1-6
CASSQEAGFVAFF TGTGCCAGCAGCCAAGAAGCGGGGTTCGTGGCTTTCTTT TRBV3-1/TRBV3-2 NA NA TRBJ1-1
CASSGTSGGETQYF TGTGCCAGCTCAGGGACTAGCGGGGGGGAGACCCAGTACTTC TRBV25-1 NA TRBD2 TRBJ2-5
CASSSGTGNQPQHF TGTGCCAGCAGTTCGGGGACAGGGAATCAGCCCCAGCATTTT TRBV6-6 NA TRBD1 TRBJ1-5
CASTDRGRGSDTQYF TGTGCCAGTACCGACAGGGGAAGGGGTTCAGATACGCAGTATTTT TRBV19 NA TRBD1 TRBJ2-3
CASSREGDTIYF TGCGCCAGCAGCAGGGAAGGGGACACCATATATTTT TRBV10-2 NA NA TRBJ1-3
CASSEDRGGDGYTF TGTGCCAGCAGTGAGGACAGGGGCGGTGATGGCTACACCTTC TRBV6-1 few TRBD1 TRBJ1-2
CASSLPYAPLNRGYTF TGTGCCAGCAGTCTACCCTATGCTCCACTAAATCGCGGCTACACCTTC TRBV28 NA NA TRBJ1-2
CASSQDRWTEAFF TGTGCCAGCAGCCAAGACAGGTGGACTGAAGCTTTCTTT TRBV4-2 NA NA TRBJ1-1
CASSEAEESEAFF TGTGCCAGCAGTGAAGCGGAGGAAAGTGAAGCTTTCTTT TRBV2 NA NA TRBJ1-1
CASSERPRHQGSNEQYF TGCGCCAGCAGCGAGAGACCCCGACACCAGGGGAGCAACGAGCAGTACTTC TRBV10-2 NA NA TRBJ2-7
CASSAPRMRDRGNTGELFF TGTGCCAGCAGCGCCCCGCGGATGCGGGACAGGGGGAACACCGGGGAGCTGTTTTTT TRBV9 NA TRBD1 TRBJ2-2
CASREGTNYGYTF TGTGCCAGCAGGGAGGGAACGAACTATGGCTACACCTTC TRBV2 few NA TRBJ1-2
CASSFLGEDGYTF TGTGCCAGCAGTTTCTTAGGGGAGGATGGCTACACCTTC TRBV27 NA NA TRBJ1-2
CASSQAQVGYTF TGTGCCAGCAGCCAAGCACAAGTTGGCTACACCTTC TRBV3-1/TRBV3-2 few NA TRBJ1-2
CASRPGLFGEQYF TGTGCCAGTAGGCCGGGACTCTTCGGCGAGCAGTACTTC TRBV19 NA NA TRBJ2-7
CASSGHDYGYTF TGCGCCAGCTCGGGACACGACTATGGCTACACCTTC TRBV5-1 NA NA TRBJ1-2
CASSLAGDEQYF TGTGCCAGCAGCCTCGCCGGGGACGAGCAGTACTTC TRBV11-2 NA NA TRBJ2-7